The 16 T cell receptor beta chains below all came from one sample that was sequenced in a study of PD-L1 blockade in urothelial cancer. Time point in this sample: pretreatment peripheral blood. Profiling relied on immunoSEQ multiplex PCR, and the TCRdb table lists in-frame clones only, not all of them. The profile shows about 95,000 clones, around 87% of them singletons. Sequenced material: PBMCs, taken around atezolizumab (anti-PD-L1) treatment. The receptors come from a man aged 60 to 75 with urothelial cancer.

The genes are TRBV18 and TRBJ1-1, with 11 bases identical to TRBD1. Germline V gene lookup returns CDR1 KGHSH and CDR2 LQKENI. Germline trimming cut 3 bases from V and 9 bases from J; bases unmatched to any gene: 6. CDR3 length equals 14 residues. As DNA, the CDR3 is TGTGCCAGCTCACCGGGACAGGGGGTAGGAAAAGCTTTCTTT. Translation gives CASSPGQGVGKAFF.

The V and J genes are TRBV10-1 and TRBJ2-2, with a possible D match to TRBD1 (6 bases). V lost 4 bases, J lost 6 bases, and 9 bases lay in between. Per germline, CDR1 WNHNN and CDR2 SYGVQD (reference sequence). The CDR3 has 13 residues. CDR3 protein: CASSVQGAGELFF. The CDR3 DNA reads TGCGCCAGCAGTGTACAGGGTGCCGGGGAGCTGTTTTTT.

This chain uses TRBV7-2 with TRBJ2-1; D gene uncertain. Per germline, CDR1 SGHTA and CDR2 FQGNSA. The CDR3 has 15 amino acids. V lost 2 bases and J lost 4, with 12 bases in between. The CDR3 sequence is CASSLWRRLYNEQFF. As DNA, the CDR3 is TGTGCCAGCAGCTTATGGAGAAGGCTATACAATGAGCAGTTCTTC.

This sequence joins TRBV18 and TRBJ1-6; the D is unclear. Trimming pared 3 bases from V and 3 bases from J, leaving 6 bases between. CDR3 size: 14 residues. CDR1 and CDR2 from the germline V gene are KGHSH and LQKENI. The CDR3 spells CASSPSGYNSPLHF. The CDR3 bases are TGTGCCAGCTCACCGTCAGGCTATAATTCACCCCTCCACTTT.

V gene TRBV6-1 combines with J gene TRBJ1-2, with 7 bases aligning to TRBD1. In germline, CDR1 is MNHNS, CDR2 SASEGT. J gave up 10 bases and V 2 bases, and 4 bases lay outside the gene matches. CDR3 length equals 12 residues. The CDR3 region is CASSELQGDYTF. The CDR3 DNA reads as TGTGCCAGCAGTGAACTGCAGGGGGACTACACCTTC.

This sequence joins TRBV2 and TRBJ2-3; 8 nucleotides line up with TRBD2. Looked up from germline, CDR1 is SNHLY and CDR2 is FYNNEI. The CDR3 has 15 residues. The V and J ends lost 6 bases and 2 bases, in that order; junction bases with no gene match: 7. The CDR3 spells CASSPLAGNTDTQYF. The CDR3 bases are TGTGCCAGCAGCCCTCTAGCGGGTAACACAGATACGCAGTATTTT.

The rearrangement uses TRBV6-6 and TRBJ1-5, with no clear D. The CDR3 has 13 amino acids. The germline gives CDR1 MNHNY, CDR2 SVGAGI (reference sequence). Trimming took 7 bases from V and 4 from J, leaving 11 bases between them. Here the CDR3 DNA reads TGTGCCAGCACCACGGGCGGGAATCAGCCCCAGCATTTT. Translating it yields CASTTGGNQPQHF.

The CDR3, as DNA: TGTGCCAGCAGCGCTAGCGGGGGGATGGGGGAGACCCAGTACTTC. Its translation is CASSASGGMGETQYF. The chain is built from TRBV7-2 and TRBJ2-5, with 11 bases fitting TRBD2. The CDR3 loop spans 15 amino acids. Germline trimming cut 5 bases from V and 5 bases from J; bases unmatched to any gene: 7. Per germline, CDR1 SGHTA and CDR2 FQGNSA.

In this sample, this clone turned up a few times. V is TRBV27 and J is TRBJ2-7, with TRBD1 identical over 8 bases. Germline trimming cut 4 bases from V and 5 bases from J; bases unmatched to any gene: 10. CDR1 MNHEY and CDR2 SMNVEV come from the germline V gene (reference sequence). The CDR3 contains 15 residues. Written as DNA, the CDR3 is TGTGCCAGCAGTTCCCTCACGCCAGGGGGCGACGAGCAGTACTTC. Protein product: CASSSLTPGGDEQYF.

This chain links TRBV4-2 with TRBJ2-7; the match to TRBD1 covers 7 bases. V dropped 4 bases and J dropped 5; count of bases not matched to a gene: 2. This CDR3 has 12 amino acids. From germline, CDR1 is LGHNA and CDR2 YNFKEQ. CDR3 loop: CASSPQGDEQYF. DNA for the CDR3: TGTGCCAGCAGCCCTCAGGGGGACGAGCAGTACTTC.

The J gene is TRBJ1-2, the V gene TRBV7-8; tentatively, D is TRBD1 (6 bases). Germline-derived CDR1 and CDR2 are SGHVS and FQNEAQ. V was trimmed by 1 base and J by 7 bases, leaving 19 bases between them. This CDR3 is built from 16 residues. CDR3 sequence: CASSLDLASEGGGYTF. DNA for the CDR3: TGTGCCAGCAGCTTAGATTTGGCCAGCGAAGGGGGTGGCTACACCTTC.

The rearrangement uses TRBV27 and TRBJ2-7; tentative D call: TRBD2 (5 bases). CDR1 and CDR2 (germline): MNHEY, SMNVEV (reference sequence). This CDR3 has 17 amino acids. V dropped 5 bases and J dropped 3 bases, with 23 bases sitting between them. CDR3 nucleotide sequence: TGTGCCAGCAGTCCACCCCGACCGTTAGTGGGAGACTACGAGCAGTACTTC. This encodes CASSPPRPLVGDYEQYF.

This clone showed up just once. J is TRBJ2-3 and V is TRBV5-4; TRBD2 aligns across 11 bases. Germline CDR1 reads SGHNT; CDR2 reads YYREEE (reference sequence). The CDR3 totals 16 residues. Trimming took 4 bases from V and 4 from J; bases not matched to a gene: 8. CDR3 in DNA: TGTGCCAGCAGCCGCGGGGCTAGCGGGAGGCCAGATACGCAGTATTTT. This sequence encodes CASSRGASGRPDTQYF.

The chain recombines TRBV7-6 with TRBJ2-7; 7 bases match TRBD1. The CDR3 is 16 amino acids. V was clipped by 0 bases and J by 2 bases; unmatched bases: 7. The V gene's germline CDR1 is SGHVS and CDR2 FNYEAQ. The CDR3 here is CASSLARGQGTYEQYF. CDR3 bases: TGTGCCAGCAGCTTAGCAAGGGGGCAGGGGACCTACGAGCAGTACTTC.

The chain is built from TRBV9 and TRBJ1-1; D not certain. V shed 0 bases and J shed 0 bases, with 9 bases lying between them. Per germline, CDR1 SGDLS and CDR2 YYNGEE. CDR3 size: 15 residues. The CDR3 here is CASSVDAGMNTEAFF. CDR3 DNA sequence: TGTGCCAGCAGCGTAGATGCGGGGATGAACACTGAAGCTTTCTTT. Looking up the rest from reference TRBV9 and TRBJ1-1 gives the full variable domain: DSGVTQTPKHLITATGQRVTLRCSPRSGDLSVYWYQQSLDQGLQFLIQYYNGEERAKGNILERFSAQQFPDLHSELNLSSLELGDSALYFCASSVDAGMNTEAFFGQGTRLTVV.

V gene TRBV5-1 combines with J gene TRBJ2-5; D unclear. V was pared by 7 bases and J by 1 base, with 11 bases between. Germline V CDR1 and CDR2: SGHRS, YFSETQ. CDR3 length: 13 residues. The CDR3 here is CASSISPQETQYF. The DNA for the CDR3 is TGCGCCAGCTCTATTTCCCCCCAAGAGACCCAGTACTTC.